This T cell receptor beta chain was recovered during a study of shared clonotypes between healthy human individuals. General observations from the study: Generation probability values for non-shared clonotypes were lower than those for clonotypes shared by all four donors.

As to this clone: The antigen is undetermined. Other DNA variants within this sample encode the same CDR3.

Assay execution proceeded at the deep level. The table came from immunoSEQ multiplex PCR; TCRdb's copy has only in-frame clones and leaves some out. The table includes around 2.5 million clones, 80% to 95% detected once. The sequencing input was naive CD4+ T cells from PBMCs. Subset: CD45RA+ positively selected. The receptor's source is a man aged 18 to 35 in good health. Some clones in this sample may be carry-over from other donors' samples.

This CDR3 reads CASSFGTSTDTQYF. Here the CDR3 DNA reads TGTGCCAGCAGCTTCGGGACTAGCACAGATACGCAGTATTTT. The rearrangement uses TRBV11-2 and TRBJ2-3; D perhaps matches TRBD2 (6 bases). This CDR3 comprises 14 residues. The germline gives CDR1 SGHAT, CDR2 FQNNGV. With 3 bases removed from V and 0 bases from J, the gap between germline ends came to 7 bases.